The text below deals with one T cell receptor beta chain. Its antigen is unknown. The sample comes from a study of T-cell memory formation after mild COVID-19. Turning to the study itself: The study found TCR clusters largely donor specific. Regarding the study as a whole: From day 15 to 85, contracting clones were balanced between CD4 and CD8, whereas later expanders leaned toward CD4+.

V lost 3 bases and J lost 5; bases outside the gene matches: 5. This CDR3 has 13 amino acids. The V gene's germline CDR1 is SQVTM and CDR2 ANQGSEA. From 5'RACE with constant-segment primers came TCR alpha and TCR beta cDNA libraries that carried sample barcodes and UMIs. Each CDR3 protein is one row after TCRdb ran MiXCR on the 5' RACE reads. The top ten hold roughly an eighth of the sample, which has fewer than 450,000 distinct CDR3 sequences, roughly 20% seen once. The J gene is TRBJ2-5, the V gene TRBV29-1, with 8 bases fitting TRBD2. Sequenced input: PBMCs or a T cell subset sorted from them (not recorded which). This TCR came from an adult woman who had mild COVID-19 (a few samples of this study predate the infection). Cell type and time point are not known. The CDR3 sequence is CSVDAGGTETQYF. The DNA of the CDR3 is TGCAGCGTTGACGCGGGGGGAACCGAGACCCAGTACTTC.